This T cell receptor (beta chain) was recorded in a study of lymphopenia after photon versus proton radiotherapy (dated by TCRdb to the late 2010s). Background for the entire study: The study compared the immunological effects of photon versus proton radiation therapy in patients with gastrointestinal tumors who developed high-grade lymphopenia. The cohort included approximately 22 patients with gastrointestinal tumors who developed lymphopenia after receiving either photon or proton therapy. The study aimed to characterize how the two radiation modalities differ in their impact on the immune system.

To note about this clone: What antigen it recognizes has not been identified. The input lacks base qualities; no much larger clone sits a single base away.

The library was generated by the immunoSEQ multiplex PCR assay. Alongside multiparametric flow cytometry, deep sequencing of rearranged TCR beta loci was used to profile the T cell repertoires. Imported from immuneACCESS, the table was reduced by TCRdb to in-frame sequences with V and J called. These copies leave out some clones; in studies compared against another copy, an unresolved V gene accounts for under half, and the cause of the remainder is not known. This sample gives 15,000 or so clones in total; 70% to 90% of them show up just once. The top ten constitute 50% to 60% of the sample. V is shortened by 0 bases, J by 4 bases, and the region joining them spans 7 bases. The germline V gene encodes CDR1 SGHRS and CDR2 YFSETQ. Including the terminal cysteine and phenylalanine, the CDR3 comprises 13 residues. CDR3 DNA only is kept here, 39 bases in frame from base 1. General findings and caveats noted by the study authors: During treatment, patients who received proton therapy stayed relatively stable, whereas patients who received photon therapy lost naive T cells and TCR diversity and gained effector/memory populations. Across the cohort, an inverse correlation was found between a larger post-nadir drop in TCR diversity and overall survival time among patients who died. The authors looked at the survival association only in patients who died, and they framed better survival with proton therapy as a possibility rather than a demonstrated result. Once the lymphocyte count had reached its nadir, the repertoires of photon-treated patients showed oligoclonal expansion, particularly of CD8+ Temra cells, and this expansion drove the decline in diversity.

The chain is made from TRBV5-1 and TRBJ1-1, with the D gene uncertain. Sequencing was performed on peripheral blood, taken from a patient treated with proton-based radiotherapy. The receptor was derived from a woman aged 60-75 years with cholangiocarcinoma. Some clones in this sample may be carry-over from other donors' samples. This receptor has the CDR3 CASSLDVGTEAFF. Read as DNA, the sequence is TGCGCCAGCAGCTTGGACGTAGGCACTGAAGCTTTCTTT.